The next 10 T cell receptor beta chains were all read from a single sample in a study of cytomegalovirus exposure and HLA in healthy donors listed by TCRdb under 2017. Library method: the immunoSEQ multiplex PCR assay. The multiplex PCR relied on a mix of 60 forward primers for TCR Vbeta segments and 13 reverse primers for TCR Jbeta segments. The table was pulled from immuneACCESS by TCRdb, which kept in-frame rearrangements only. Such tables lose some clones; where checked, under half of the loss comes from unresolved V genes, and the rest has no known cause. Present in this sample are about 64,000 clones, about three quarters of which were seen just once. The ten largest clonotypes hold approximately 4.7% of the sample. Sequencing used PBMCs. The receptors were sampled from a male donor in good health and CMV-seropositive.

The V gene is TRBV28, the J gene TRBJ2-2; 8 bases match TRBD2. V was pared by 5 bases and J by 0 bases, with 5 bases of the junction left unmatched. The germline CDR1 and CDR2 sequences are MDHEN and SYDVKM. The CDR3 totals 16 residues. In DNA, the CDR3 is TGTGCCAGCAGTCGGTCGGGGGGGCCGAACACCGGGGAGCTGTTTTTT. This codes for CASSRSGGPNTGELFF.

The rearrangement uses TRBV5-1 and TRBJ1-4, with TRBD1 identical over 11 bases. This CDR3 has 15 residues. The germline CDR1 and CDR2 sequences are SGHRS and YFSETQ. V lost 4 bases and J lost 7; bases outside the gene matches: 6. DNA for the CDR3: TGCGCCAGCAGCGTGGCCGGGACAGGGGGTGAAAAACTGTTTTTT. This translates into CASSVAGTGGEKLFF.

This clone was recorded once. The chain couples TRBV5-6 to TRBJ1-3; TRBD1 might be the D (6 bases). The J call is doubtful: the DNA matches TRBJ2-2 better. The CDR3 contains 17 residues. The germline V gene has CDR1 SGHDT and CDR2 YYEEEE. The CDR3 nucleotides are TGTGCCAGCAGCTTGACAGGGTTAGGGACGGTTACCGGGGAGCTGTTTTTT. Translation gives CASSLTGLGTVTGELFF.

The V and J genes are TRBV9 and TRBJ1-1, with unresolved D. The CDR3 spans 14 residues. The V end lost 3 bases, the J end lost 6 bases, and 15 bases lay between the germline ends. Germline loops: CDR1 SGDLS, CDR2 YYNGEE. The CDR3 coding sequence is TGTGCCAGCAGCGCAACGCCCATGAGTGCTGAAGCTTTCTTT. Its protein is CASSATPMSAEAFF. Combining the CDR3 with reference TRBV9 and TRBJ1-1 gives the whole variable domain DSGVTQTPKHLITATGQRVTLRCSPRSGDLSVYWYQQSLDQGLQFLIQYYNGEERAKGNILERFSAQQFPDLHSELNLSSLELGDSALYFCASSATPMSAEAFFGQGTRLTVV.

This chain uses TRBV7-9 with TRBJ2-5, with 8 bases fitting TRBD2. The J segment lost 4 bases and the V segment lost 5 bases, leaving 12 bases of the junction unmatched. Germline CDR1 SEHNR, CDR2 FQNEAQ (reference sequence). This CDR3 has 16 residues. CDR3 loop: CASSPRGGGGVETQYF. The CDR3, as DNA: TGTGCCAGCAGCCCCCGGGGGGGCGGGGGTGTAGAGACCCAGTACTTC.

The chain recombines TRBV5-1 with TRBJ1-6; 10 bases map to TRBD1. The CDR3 totals 15 residues. The ends lost 6 bases at V and 10 bases at J; junction bases unmatched: 10. Germline-derived CDR1 and CDR2 are SGHRS and YFSETQ. Written as DNA, the CDR3 is TGCGCCAGCACCCCTGCCGGGACAGGGGCCTCACCCCTCCACTTT. Amino acids: CASTPAGTGASPLHF. The full variable domain, rest sourced from reference TRBV5-1 and TRBJ1-6, is KAGVTQTPRYLIKTRGQQVTLSCSPISGHRSVSWYQQTPGQGLQFLFEYFSETQRNKGNFPGRFSGRQFSNSRSEMNVSTLELGDSALYLCASTPAGTGASPLHFGNGTRLTVT.

This clone was detected a few times. CDR3 in amino acids: CASSLAGGYYGYTF. CDR3 DNA sequence: TGTGCCAGCAGCTTGGCAGGGGGCTACTATGGCTACACCTTC. The rearrangement uses TRBV5-4 and TRBJ1-2, with 8 positions matching TRBD1. V lost 0 bases and J lost 3; bases outside the gene matches: 1. This CDR3 has 14 amino acids. Germline values: CDR1 SGHNT, CDR2 YYREEE (reference sequence).

The genes are TRBV7-9 and TRBJ2-3, with 8 bases lining up with TRBD1. The length of the CDR3 is 14 residues. Trimming cost V 6 bases and J 5 bases; bases outside gene matches: 7. Germline assignment: CDR1 SEHNR and CDR2 FQNEAQ (reference sequence). CDR3 loop: CASRPGGWGDTQYF. CDR3 bases: TGTGCCAGCAGACCAGGGGGCTGGGGAGATACGCAGTATTTT. Supplemented by reference TRBV7-9 and TRBJ2-3, the full variable domain reads DTGVSQNPRHKITKRGQNVTFRCDPISEHNRLYWYRQTLGQGPEFLTYFQNEAQLEKSRLLSDRFSAERPKGSFSTLEIQRTEQGDSAMYLCASRPGGWGDTQYFGPGTRLTVL.

The chain employs TRBV7-6 and TRBJ1-5; TRBD1 aligns across 7 bases. Unmatched junction bases numbered 9, after V lost 5 bases and J lost 5 bases. This CDR3 contains 15 residues. Germline V CDR1 and CDR2: SGHVS, FNYEAQ. CDR3 region: CASSRKQGLDQPQHF. The CDR3 DNA is TGTGCCAGCAGCCGAAAACAGGGGTTGGATCAGCCCCAGCATTTT.

For the CDR3, the DNA is TGTGCCAGCAGAGCTAACTCGGGACAGACCAATCAGCCCCAGCATTTT. Its protein is CASRANSGQTNQPQHF. The chain couples TRBV27 to TRBJ1-5, with 7 nucleotides matching TRBD1. Germline values: CDR1 MNHEY, CDR2 SMNVEV (reference sequence). J was trimmed by 3 bases and V by 6 bases; bases with no gene match: 11. The CDR3 totals 16 residues.